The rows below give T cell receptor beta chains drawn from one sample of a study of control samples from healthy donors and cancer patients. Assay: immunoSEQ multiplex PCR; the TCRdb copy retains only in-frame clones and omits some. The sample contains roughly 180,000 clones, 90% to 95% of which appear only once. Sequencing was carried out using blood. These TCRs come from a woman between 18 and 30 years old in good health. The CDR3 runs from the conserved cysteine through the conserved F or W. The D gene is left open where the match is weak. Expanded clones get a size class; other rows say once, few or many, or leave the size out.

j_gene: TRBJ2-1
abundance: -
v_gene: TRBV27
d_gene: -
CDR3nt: TGTGCCAGCAGTTCCAGGGAAGTCAATGAGCAGTTCTTC
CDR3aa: CASSSREVNEQFF

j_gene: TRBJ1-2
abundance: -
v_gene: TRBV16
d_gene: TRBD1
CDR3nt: TGTGCCAGCAGCCGCTCAGGGGGCGGAGATGGCTACACCTTC
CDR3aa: CASSRSGGGDGYTF

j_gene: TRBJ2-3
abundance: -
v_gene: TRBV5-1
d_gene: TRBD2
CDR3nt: TGCGCCAGCAGCTGGAGGTCGAGCGGGGGGGCCGGAGATACGCAGTATTTT
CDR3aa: CASSWRSSGGAGDTQYF

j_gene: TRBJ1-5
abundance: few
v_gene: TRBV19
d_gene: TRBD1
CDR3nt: TGTGCCAGTAGTATGGGACAGGGACAACCAAGGGGAAATCAGCCCCAGCATTTT
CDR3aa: CASSMGQGQPRGNQPQHF

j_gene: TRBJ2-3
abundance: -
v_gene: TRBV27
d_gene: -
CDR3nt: TGTGCCAGCAGTTTACAACGGGGAGGAGATACGCAGTATTTT
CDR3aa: CASSLQRGGDTQYF

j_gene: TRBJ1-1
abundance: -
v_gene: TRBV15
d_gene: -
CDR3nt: TGTGCCACCAGCAGAGTGGCCTCGAACACTGAAGCTTTCTTT
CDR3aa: CATSRVASNTEAFF

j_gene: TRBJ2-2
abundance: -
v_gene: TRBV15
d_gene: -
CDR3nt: TGTGCCACCAGCAGGGTCTTATACGGGGAGCTGTTTTTT
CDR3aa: CATSRVLYGELFF

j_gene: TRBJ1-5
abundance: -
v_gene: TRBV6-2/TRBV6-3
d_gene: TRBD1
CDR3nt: TGTGCCAGCAGTTATAGTTTGGGGGACAGGGCACGACAGCCCCAGCATTTT
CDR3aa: CASSYSLGDRARQPQHF

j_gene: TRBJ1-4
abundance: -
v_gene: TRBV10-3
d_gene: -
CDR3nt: TGTGCCATCAGTGAATCGAGGGGGGCTAATGAAAAACTGTTTTTT
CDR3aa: CAISESRGANEKLFF

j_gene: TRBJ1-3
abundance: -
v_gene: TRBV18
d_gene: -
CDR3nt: TGTGCCAGCTCACCACCGGGCAGGGCGAATGGAAACACCATATATTTT
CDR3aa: CASSPPGRANGNTIYF

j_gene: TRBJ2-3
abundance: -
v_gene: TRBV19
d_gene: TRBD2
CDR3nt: TGTGCCAGTAGACCTGCGGGAGTAAGGACAGATACGCAGTATTTT
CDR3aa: CASRPAGVRTDTQYF

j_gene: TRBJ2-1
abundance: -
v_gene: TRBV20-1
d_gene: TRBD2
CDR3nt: TGCAGTGCTAGTTTTAGCGGGAGGTGGAATGAGCAGTTCTTC
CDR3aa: CSASFSGRWNEQFF

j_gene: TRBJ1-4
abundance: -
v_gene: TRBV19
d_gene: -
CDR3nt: TGTGCCAGTAGCTCCCCGGGGGGAACTAATGAAAAACTGTTTTTT
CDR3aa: CASSSPGGTNEKLFF

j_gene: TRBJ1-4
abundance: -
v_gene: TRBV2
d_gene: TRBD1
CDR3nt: TGTGCCAGCGGGGGACAGGGTAGCGAAAAACTGTTTTTT
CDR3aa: CASGGQGSEKLFF

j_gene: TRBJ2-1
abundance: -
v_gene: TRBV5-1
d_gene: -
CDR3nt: TGCGCCAGCAGCTTGGAGGGTCGCCCCTCCTACAATGAGCAGTTCTTC
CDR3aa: CASSLEGRPSYNEQFF

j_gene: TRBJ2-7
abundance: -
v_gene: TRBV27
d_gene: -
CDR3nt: TGTGCCAGCAGTTTACGACCAGGAATTGCCTACGAGCAGTACTTC
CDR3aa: CASSLRPGIAYEQYF

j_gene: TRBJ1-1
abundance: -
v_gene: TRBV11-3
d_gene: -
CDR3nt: TGTGCCAGCAGCCCAGGGGAAAACACTGAAGCTTTCTTT
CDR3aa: CASSPGENTEAFF

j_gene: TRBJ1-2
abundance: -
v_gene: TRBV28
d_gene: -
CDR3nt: TGTGCCAGCAGTTTATGGAGGGCCGGTCAAGGGAATGGCTACACCTTC
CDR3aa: CASSLWRAGQGNGYTF

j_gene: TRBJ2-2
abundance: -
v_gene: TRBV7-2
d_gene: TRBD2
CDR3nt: TGTGCCAGCAGCCCCAGAGGCGGGGGGTCTCTCACCGGGGAGCTGTTTTTT
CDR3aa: CASSPRGGGSLTGELFF

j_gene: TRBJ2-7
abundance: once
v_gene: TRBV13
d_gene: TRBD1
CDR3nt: TGTGCCAGCAGCCGAAGGGGACAGGGGTCCTACGAGCAGTACTTC
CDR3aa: CASSRRGQGSYEQYF

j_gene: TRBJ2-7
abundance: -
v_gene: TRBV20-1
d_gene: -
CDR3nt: TGCAGTGCTAGTGACGGACAAAGCTTATTCTCCTACGAGCAGTACTTC
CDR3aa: CSASDGQSLFSYEQYF

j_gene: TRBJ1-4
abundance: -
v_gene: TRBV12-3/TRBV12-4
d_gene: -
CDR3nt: TGTGCCAGCAATTCCAGGGAGGGAAAACTGTTTTTT
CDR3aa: CASNSREGKLFF

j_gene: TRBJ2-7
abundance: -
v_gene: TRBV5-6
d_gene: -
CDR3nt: TGTGCCAGCAGCTCGGGGGACCTTTACGAGCAGTACTTC
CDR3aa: CASSSGDLYEQYF

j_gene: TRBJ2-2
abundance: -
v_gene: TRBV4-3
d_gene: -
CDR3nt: TGCGCCAGCAGCCATGTTGGGCAGGCAGCGAACACCGGGGAGCTGTTTTTT
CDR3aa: CASSHVGQAANTGELFF

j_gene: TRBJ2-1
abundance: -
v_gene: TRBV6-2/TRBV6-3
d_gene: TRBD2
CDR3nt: TGTGCCAGCAGTTCGCGCCGAGCGGGACCCTTTTCCTACAATGAGCAGTTCTTC
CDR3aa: CASSSRRAGPFSYNEQFF

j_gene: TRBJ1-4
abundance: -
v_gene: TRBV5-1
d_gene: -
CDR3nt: TGCGCCAGCAGCCCCGGAACCAGGTCATATGCAACTAATGAAAAACTGTTTTTT
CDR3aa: CASSPGTRSYATNEKLFF

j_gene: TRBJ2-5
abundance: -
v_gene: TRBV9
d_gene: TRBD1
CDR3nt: TGTGCCAGCAGCTCTCAGGGGGCGATCGGAGAGACCCAGTACTTC
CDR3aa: CASSSQGAIGETQYF

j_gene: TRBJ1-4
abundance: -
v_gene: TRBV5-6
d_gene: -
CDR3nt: TGTGCCAGCAGCCTGCTTACAGGGAATGAAAAACTGTTTTTT
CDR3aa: CASSLLTGNEKLFF

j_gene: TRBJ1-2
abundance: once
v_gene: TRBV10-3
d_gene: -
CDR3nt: TGTGCCATCAGTGAGTCTGACGGGTTAAACTATGGCTACACCTTC
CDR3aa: CAISESDGLNYGYTF

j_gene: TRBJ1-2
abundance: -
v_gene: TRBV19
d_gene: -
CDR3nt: TGTGCCAGTAGTATCGGCGGGGTGAACTATGGCTACACCTTC
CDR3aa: CASSIGGVNYGYTF

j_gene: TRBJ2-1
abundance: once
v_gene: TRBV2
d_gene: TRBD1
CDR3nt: TGTGCCAGCAGTGAGGGACAGGGAAGTCCCATTTTATTCTTC
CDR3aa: CASSEGQGSPILFF

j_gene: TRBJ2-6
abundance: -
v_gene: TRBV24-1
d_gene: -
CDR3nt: TGTGCCACCAGTGGCCGGGGCAGGCCCTCTGGGGCCAACGTCCTGACTTTC
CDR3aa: CATSGRGRPSGANVLTF

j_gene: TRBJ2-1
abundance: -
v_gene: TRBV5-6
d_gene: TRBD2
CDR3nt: TGTGCCAGCAGCTGGGGACTAGCGGGAAAGTTCTTC
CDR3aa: CASSWGLAGKFF

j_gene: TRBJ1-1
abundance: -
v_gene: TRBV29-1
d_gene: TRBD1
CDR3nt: TGCAGCGCCTTGACAGGGGGCACTGAAGCTTTCTTT
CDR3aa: CSALTGGTEAFF

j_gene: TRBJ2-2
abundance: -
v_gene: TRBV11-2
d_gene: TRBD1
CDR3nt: TGTGCCAGCAGCCCCCAGGGGGCCAACACCGGGGAGCTGTTTTTT
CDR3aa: CASSPQGANTGELFF

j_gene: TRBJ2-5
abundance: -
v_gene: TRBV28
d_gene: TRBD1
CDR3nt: TGTGCCAGCAGTTCTAGGGACAGGGAAGATGCAGAGACCCAGTACTTC
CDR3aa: CASSSRDREDAETQYF

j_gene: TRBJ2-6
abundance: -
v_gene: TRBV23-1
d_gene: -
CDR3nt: TGCGCCAGCAGTCAATGGGATGGGATCAGCTCTGGGGCCAACGTCCTGACTTTC
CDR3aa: CASSQWDGISSGANVLTF